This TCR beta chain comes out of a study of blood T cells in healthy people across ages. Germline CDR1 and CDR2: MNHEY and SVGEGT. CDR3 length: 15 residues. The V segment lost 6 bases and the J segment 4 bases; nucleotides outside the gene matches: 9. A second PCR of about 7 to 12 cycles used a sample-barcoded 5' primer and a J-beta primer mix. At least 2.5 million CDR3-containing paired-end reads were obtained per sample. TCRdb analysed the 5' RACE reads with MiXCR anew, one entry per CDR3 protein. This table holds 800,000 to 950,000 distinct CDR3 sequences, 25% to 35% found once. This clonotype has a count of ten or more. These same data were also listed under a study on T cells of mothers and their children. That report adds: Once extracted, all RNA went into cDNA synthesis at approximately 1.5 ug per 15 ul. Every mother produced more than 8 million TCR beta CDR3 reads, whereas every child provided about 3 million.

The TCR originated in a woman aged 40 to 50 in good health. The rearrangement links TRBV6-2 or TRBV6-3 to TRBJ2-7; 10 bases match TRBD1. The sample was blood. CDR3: CASSRGQGQFYEQYF. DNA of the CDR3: TGTGCCAGCAGCCGGGGACAGGGGCAGTTTTACGAGCAGTACTTC.